This section outlines one T cell receptor (beta chain) sequence together with its context. Its antigen is still unknown. CDR3 length: 15 residues. V was cut by 0 bases and J by 4 bases, with 13 bases left in between. CDR1 is MNHEY and CDR2 is SVGAGI in the germline V gene. These data are taken from a study of chemoradiotherapy in HPV16-positive cancers. Points from the study as a whole: HPV-responsive T-cell expansion during chemoradiotherapy was linked to improved recurrence-free survival in HPV16-positive patients.

TCRdb's table, derived via immunoSEQ multiplex PCR, lists solely in-frame clones and lacks some. Here the sample spans 7,500 or so clones, 65% to 75% being singletons. Over chemoradiotherapy, repertoires were sampled more than once. The chain couples TRBV6-5 to TRBJ2-7; D may correspond to TRBD1 or TRBD2 (7 bases each). This clonotype was obtained from a human donor with HPV-associated anogenital cancer. This material consisted of tumor tissue, taken from a patient who underwent chemoradiotherapy. CDR3 DNA sequence: TGTGCCAGCAGTTACTCGAGTCAGGGGGGGTACGAGCAGTACTTC. Residues: CASSYSSQGGYEQYF.